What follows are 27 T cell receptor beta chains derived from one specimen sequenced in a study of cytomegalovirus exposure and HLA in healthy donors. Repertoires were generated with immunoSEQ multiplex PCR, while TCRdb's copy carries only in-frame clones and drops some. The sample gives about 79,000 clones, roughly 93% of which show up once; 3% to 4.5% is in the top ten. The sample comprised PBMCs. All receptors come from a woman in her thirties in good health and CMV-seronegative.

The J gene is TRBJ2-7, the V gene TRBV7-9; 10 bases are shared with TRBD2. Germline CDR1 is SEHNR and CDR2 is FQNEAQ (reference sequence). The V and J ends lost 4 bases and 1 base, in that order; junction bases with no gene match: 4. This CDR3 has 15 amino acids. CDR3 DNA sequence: TGTGCCAGCAGCTCTACTAGCGGGGATTCCTACGAGCAGTACTTC. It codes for CASSSTSGDSYEQYF.

Here the CDR3 reads CAWLPKPPINTLYGTGHHEQYF. The CDR3 DNA follows: TGTGCCTGGCTACCTAAACCACCCATTAATACATTATACGGGACAGGGCATCACGAGCAGTACTTC. The chain recombines TRBV30 with TRBJ2-7, with 9 bases matching TRBD1. The CDR3 covers 22 residues. In germline, CDR1 is GTSNPN, CDR2 SVGIG (reference sequence). Trimming took 5 bases from V and 5 from J; bases not matched to a gene: 34.

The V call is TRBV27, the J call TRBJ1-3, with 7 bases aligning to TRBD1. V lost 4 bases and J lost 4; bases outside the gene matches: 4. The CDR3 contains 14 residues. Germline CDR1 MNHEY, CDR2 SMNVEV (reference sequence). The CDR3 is CASSWDSTGNTIYF. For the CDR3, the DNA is TGTGCCAGCAGTTGGGACAGTACGGGAAACACCATATATTTT.

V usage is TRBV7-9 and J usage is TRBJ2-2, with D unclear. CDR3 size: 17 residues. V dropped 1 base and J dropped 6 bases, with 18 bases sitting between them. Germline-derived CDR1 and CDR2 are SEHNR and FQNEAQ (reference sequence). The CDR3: CASSLVPGSARSGELFF. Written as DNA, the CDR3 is TGTGCCAGCAGCTTAGTTCCCGGGTCAGCACGATCCGGGGAGCTGTTTTTT.

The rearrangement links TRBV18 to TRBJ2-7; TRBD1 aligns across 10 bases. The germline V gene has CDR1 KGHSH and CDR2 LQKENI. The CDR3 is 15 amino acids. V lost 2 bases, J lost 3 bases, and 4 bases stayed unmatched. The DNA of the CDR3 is TGTGCCAGCTCACCAGGGACAGGGGACCGCTACGAGCAGTACTTC. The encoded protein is CASSPGTGDRYEQYF.

The CDR3 sequence: CASSEGDRVWTEAFF. The CDR3 bases are TGTGCCAGCAGTGAAGGCGACAGGGTGTGGACTGAAGCTTTCTTT. The chain combines TRBV6-1 with TRBJ1-1, with 7 bases that match TRBD1. V lost 1 base, J lost 5 bases, and 7 bases stayed unmatched. CDR3 length equals 15 residues. From germline, CDR1 is MNHNS and CDR2 SASEGT.

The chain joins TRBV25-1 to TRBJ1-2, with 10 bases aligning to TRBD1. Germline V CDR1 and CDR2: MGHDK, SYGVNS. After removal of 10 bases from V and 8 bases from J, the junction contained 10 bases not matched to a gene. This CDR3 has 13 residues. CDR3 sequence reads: CATTLTGGGGYTF. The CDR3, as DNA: TGTGCCACCACGCTGACAGGGGGCGGGGGCTACACCTTC.

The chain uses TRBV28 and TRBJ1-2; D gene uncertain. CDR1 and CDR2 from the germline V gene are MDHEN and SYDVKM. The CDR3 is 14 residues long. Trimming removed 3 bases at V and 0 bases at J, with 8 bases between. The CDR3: CASSLQVANYGYTF. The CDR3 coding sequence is TGTGCCAGCAGTTTGCAGGTAGCTAACTATGGCTACACCTTC.

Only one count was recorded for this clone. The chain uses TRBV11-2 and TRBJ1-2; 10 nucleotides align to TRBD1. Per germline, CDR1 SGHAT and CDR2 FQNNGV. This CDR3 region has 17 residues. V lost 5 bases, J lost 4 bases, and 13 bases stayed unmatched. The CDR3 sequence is CASSRTTTGGAGYGYTF. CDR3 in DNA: TGTGCCAGCAGCCGAACCACGACAGGGGGCGCGGGCTATGGCTACACCTTC.

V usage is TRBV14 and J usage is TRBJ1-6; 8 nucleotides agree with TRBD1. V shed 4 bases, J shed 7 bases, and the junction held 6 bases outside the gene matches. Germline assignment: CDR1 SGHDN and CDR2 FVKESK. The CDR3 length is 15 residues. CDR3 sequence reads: CASSRRTGLNSPLHF. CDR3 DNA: TGTGCCAGCAGCCGCAGGACAGGGCTCAATTCACCCCTCCACTTT.

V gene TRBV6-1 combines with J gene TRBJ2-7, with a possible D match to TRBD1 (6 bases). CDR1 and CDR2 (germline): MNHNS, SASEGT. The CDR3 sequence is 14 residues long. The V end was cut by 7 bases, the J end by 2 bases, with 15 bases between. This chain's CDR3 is CASMYGTPPYEQYF. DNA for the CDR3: TGTGCCAGCATGTACGGGACACCTCCCTACGAGCAGTACTTC.

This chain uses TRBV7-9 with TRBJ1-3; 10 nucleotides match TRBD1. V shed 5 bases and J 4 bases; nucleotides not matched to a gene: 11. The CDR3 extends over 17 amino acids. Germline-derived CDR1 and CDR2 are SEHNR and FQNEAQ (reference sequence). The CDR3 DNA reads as TGTGCCAGCAGCCCCCGACAGGGGGCGAGAGACGGAAACACCATATATTTT. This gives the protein CASSPRQGARDGNTIYF.

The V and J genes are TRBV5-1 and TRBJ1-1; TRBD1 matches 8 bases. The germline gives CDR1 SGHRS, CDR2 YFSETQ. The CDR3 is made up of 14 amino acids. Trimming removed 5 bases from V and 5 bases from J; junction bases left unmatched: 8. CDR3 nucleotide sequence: TGCGCCAGCAGTGGACAGGGACGAAAAACTGAAGCTTTCTTT. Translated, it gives CASSGQGRKTEAFF.

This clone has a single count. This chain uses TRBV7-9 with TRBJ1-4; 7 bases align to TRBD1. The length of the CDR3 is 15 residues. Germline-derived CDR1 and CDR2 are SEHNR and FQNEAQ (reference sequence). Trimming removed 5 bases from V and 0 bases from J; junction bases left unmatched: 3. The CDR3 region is CASSPGQATNEKLFF. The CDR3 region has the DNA TGTGCCAGCAGCCCCGGACAGGCAACTAATGAAAAACTGTTTTTT.

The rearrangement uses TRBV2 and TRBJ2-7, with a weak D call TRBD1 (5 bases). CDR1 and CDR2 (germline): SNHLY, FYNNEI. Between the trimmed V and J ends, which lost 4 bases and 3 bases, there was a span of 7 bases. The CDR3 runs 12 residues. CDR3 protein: CASSGQGYEQYF. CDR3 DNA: TGTGCCAGCAGTGGTCAGGGCTACGAGCAGTACTTC.

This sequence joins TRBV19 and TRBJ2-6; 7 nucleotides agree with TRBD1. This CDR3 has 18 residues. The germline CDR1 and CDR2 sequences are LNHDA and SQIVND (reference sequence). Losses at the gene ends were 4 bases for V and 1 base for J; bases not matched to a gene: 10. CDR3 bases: TGTGCCAGTAGTAAGGACAGGTCCTCCGGTTCTGGGGCCAACGTCCTGACTTTC. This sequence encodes CASSKDRSSGSGANVLTF.

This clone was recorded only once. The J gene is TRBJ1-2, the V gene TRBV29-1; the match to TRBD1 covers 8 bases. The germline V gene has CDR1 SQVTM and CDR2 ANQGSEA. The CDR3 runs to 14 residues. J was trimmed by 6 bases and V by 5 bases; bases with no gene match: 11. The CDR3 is CSVLLADRGDGYTF. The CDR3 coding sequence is TGCAGCGTTCTTTTAGCAGACAGGGGAGATGGCTACACCTTC. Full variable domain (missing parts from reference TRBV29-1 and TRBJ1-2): SAVISQKPSRDICQRGTSLTIQCQVDSQVTMMFWYRQQPGQSLTLIATANQGSEATYESGFVIDKFPISRPNLTFSTLTVSNMSPEDSSIYLCSVLLADRGDGYTFGSGTRLTVV.

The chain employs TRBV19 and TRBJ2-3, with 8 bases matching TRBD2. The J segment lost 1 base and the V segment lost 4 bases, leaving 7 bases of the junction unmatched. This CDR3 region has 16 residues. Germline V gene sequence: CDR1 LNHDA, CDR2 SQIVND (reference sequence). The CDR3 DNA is TGTGCCAGTAGTACCCGGGGTAGCGGGGGCACAGATACGCAGTATTTT. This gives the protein CASSTRGSGGTDTQYF.

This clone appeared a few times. The CDR3 DNA sequence: TGCGCCAGCAGCCAAGAGTTAGGACAGGGGTACTATGGCTACACCTTC. This translates into CASSQELGQGYYGYTF. The chain uses TRBV4-3 and TRBJ1-2; 9 bases align to TRBD1. The CDR3 extends over 16 amino acids. The V gene's germline CDR1 is LGHNA and CDR2 YSLEER. J gave up 3 bases and V 0 bases, and 5 bases lay outside the gene matches.

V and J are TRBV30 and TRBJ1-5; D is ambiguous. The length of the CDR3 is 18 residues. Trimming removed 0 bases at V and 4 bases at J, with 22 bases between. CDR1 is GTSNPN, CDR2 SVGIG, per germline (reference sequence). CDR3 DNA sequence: TGTGCCTGGAGTGTAGGTCCCAGCGGCCGAATGATTAATCAGCCCCAGCATTTT. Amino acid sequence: CAWSVGPSGRMINQPQHF.

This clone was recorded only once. The CDR3 nucleotides are TGCGCCAGCAGCGCCGAACTTTCTCGAACGACAGGTTTACAAGAGACCCAGTACTTC. Translated: CASSAELSRTTGLQETQYF. This sequence joins TRBV5-1 and TRBJ2-5, with D tentatively TRBD1 (6 bases). The V and J ends lost 4 bases and 2 bases respectively, with 27 bases between them. The CDR3 totals 19 residues. The germline CDR1 and CDR2 sequences are SGHRS and YFSETQ.

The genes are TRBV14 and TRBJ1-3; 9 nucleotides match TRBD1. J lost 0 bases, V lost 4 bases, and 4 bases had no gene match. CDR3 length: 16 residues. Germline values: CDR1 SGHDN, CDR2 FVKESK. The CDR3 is CASSLTGGLSGNTIYF. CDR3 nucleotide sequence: TGTGCCAGCAGCCTTACAGGGGGCCTCTCTGGAAACACCATATATTTT.

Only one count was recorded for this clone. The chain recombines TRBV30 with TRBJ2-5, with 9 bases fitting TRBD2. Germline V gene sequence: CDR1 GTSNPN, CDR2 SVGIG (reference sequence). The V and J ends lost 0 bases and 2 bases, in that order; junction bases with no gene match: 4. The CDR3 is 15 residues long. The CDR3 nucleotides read TGTGCCTGGAGTGTACTCGCGGGAGGGCAAGAGACCCAGTACTTC. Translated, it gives CAWSVLAGGQETQYF.

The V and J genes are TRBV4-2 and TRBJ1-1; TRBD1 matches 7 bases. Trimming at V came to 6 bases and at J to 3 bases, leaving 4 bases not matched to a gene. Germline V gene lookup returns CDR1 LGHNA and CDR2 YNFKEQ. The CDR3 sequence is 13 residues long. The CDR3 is CASSQTGDTEAFF. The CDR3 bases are TGTGCCAGCAGTCAAACAGGGGACACTGAAGCTTTCTTT.

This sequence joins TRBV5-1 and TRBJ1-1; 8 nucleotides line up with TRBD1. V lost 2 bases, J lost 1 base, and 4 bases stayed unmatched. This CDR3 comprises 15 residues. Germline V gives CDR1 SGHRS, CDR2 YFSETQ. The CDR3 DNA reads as TGCGCCAGCAGCTTTCGGACAGGGTGGAACACTGAAGCTTTCTTT. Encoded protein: CASSFRTGWNTEAFF.

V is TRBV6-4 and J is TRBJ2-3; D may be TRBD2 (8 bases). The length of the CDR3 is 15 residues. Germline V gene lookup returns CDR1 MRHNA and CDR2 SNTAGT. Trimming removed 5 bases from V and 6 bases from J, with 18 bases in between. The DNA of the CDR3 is TGTGCCAGCAGTAGGACTAGCATCAGGGGGGATACGCAGTATTTT. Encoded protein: CASSRTSIRGDTQYF.

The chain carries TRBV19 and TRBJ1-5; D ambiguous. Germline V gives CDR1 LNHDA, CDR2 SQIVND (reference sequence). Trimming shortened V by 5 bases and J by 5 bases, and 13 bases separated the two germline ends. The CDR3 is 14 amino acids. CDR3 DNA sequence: TGTGCCAGTAGTCCAATGGGCCGTGATCAGCCCCAGCATTTT. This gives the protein CASSPMGRDQPQHF. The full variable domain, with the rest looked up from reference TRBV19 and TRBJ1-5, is DGGITQSPKYLFRKEGQNVTLSCEQNLNHDAMYWYRQDPGQGLRLIYYSQIVNDFQKGDIAEGYSVSREKKESFPLTVTSAQKNPTAFYLCASSPMGRDQPQHFGDGTRLSIL.